The sequence of this TCR beta chain was determined in a study of T-cell memory formation after mild COVID-19. Study summary: Largely, TCR clusters stayed within a single donor.

This CDR3 has 15 residues. The V and J ends lost 0 bases and 1 base respectively, with 11 bases between them. Germline values: CDR1 SGHRS, CDR2 YFSETQ. The sample holds a few counts of this clonotype. Its specificity is unknown. TCRdb itself ran the 5' RACE reads through MiXCR, one entry per CDR3 protein. The sample holds fewer than 350,000 distinct CDR3 sequences, more than 15% seen once. Study findings and constraints: Chiefly within CM and EM were the contracting CD4+ clones; CD8+ ones were within EMRA. Some responding clones appeared in pre-infection memory, suggesting cross-reactive memory joined. Day 15 to 85 contracting clones showed balanced CD4/CD8; day 15 to 37 expanders favored CD4+.

V gene TRBV5-1 combines with J gene TRBJ2-7; D tentatively reads TRBD1 or TRBD2 (5 bases each). The sequenced material came from PBMCs or a T cell subset sorted from them (not recorded which). The clonotype was recovered from a man between 18 and 35 years old who had mild COVID-19 (a few samples of this study predate the infection). Cell type and time point are not known. For the CDR3, the DNA is TGCGCCAGCAGCTTGGGTCCGGGACCATCCTACGAGCAGTACTTC. This codes for CASSLGPGPSYEQYF.